Sequencing of this TCR beta chain was carried out in a study of T cells in Graves' hyperthyroidism and ophthalmopathy. Findings and limits, study-wide: Patients with ophthalmopathy were separated from those with stable hyperthyroidism by a 13 V-J model.

There were TCR beta CDR3 regions amplified from RNA transcripts. Researchers ran a first-round RT-PCR on the TCR CDR3 using the HTBI primer set. A single record per CDR3 protein comes from TCRdb applying MiXCR to the multiplex PCR reads. The table records some 600,000 distinct CDR3 sequences, approximately 15% of them present only once. With 6 bases clipped from V and 2 bases from J, the junction kept 20 bases outside the gene matches. Germline V lookup: CDR1 LGHNT, CDR2 FRNRAP. CDR3 length: 19 residues. This clonotype was picked up many times. Its specificity is not known. Each diagnosis drew on symptoms, thyroxine, TRAb, thyroid ultrasound and orbital computed tomography findings.

The sample comprised blood. The J gene is TRBJ2-7, the V gene TRBV12-5, with 9 bases that match TRBD1. This sequence was found in a young woman with Graves' hyperthyroidism that later progressed to Graves' ophthalmopathy. CDR3 amino acids: CASGGDIWGDRASPYEQYF. In DNA, the CDR3 is TGTGCTAGTGGCGGCGACATTTGGGGGGACAGGGCAAGCCCCTACGAGCAGTACTTC.